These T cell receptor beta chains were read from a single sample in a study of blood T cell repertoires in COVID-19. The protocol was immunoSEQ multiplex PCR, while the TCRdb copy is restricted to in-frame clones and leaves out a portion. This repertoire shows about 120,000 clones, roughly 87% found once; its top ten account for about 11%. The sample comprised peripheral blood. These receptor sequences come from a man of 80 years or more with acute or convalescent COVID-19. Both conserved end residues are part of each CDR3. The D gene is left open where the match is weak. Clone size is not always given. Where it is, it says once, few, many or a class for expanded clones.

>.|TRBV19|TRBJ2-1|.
CASGVLLSYNEQFF
TGTGCCAGCGGGGTACTACTTTCCTACAATGAGCAGTTCTTC
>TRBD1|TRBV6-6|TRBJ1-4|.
CASSYAGTGEKLFF
TGTGCCAGCAGTTACGCAGGGACAGGTGAAAAACTGTTTTTT
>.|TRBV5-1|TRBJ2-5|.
CASSPRPGPQETQYF
TGCGCCAGCAGCCCTCGTCCAGGCCCTCAAGAGACCCAGTACTTC
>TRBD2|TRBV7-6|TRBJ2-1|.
CASSPGTSGFNEQFF
TGTGCCAGCAGCCCTGGGACTAGCGGTTTCAATGAGCAGTTCTTC
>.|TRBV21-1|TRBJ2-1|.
CASSTRAGYNEQFF
TGTGCCAGCAGCACCCGAGCGGGCTACAATGAGCAGTTCTTC
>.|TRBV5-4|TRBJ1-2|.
CASSGRVQGYTF
TGTGCCAGCAGCGGGAGGGTACAGGGCTACACCTTC
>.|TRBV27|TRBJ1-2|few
CASSLNRAGGYTF
TGTGCCAGCAGTTTGAACAGGGCTGGCGGCTACACCTTC
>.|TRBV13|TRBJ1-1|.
CASSPGPTGNTEAFF
TGTGCCAGCAGCCCGGGCCCGACAGGGAACACTGAAGCTTTCTTT
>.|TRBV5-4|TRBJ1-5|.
CASSLYGGAEPQHF
TGTGCCAGCAGCTTGTATGGGGGCGCGGAGCCCCAGCATTTT
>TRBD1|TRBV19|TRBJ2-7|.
CASKGDRGSNEQYF
TGTGCCAGTAAGGGGGACAGGGGTTCCAACGAGCAGTACTTC
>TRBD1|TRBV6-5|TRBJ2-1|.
CASQTGNEQFF
TGTGCCAGCCAGACAGGGAATGAGCAGTTCTTC
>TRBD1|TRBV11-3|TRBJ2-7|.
CASSVGTGLEQYF
TGTGCCAGCAGCGTCGGGACAGGTCTCGAGCAGTACTTC
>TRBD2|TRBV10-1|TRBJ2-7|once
CASSDGTSGGYEQYF
TGCGCCAGCAGTGACGGGACTAGCGGGGGATACGAGCAGTACTTC
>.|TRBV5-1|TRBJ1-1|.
CASSFAVMNTEAFF
TGCGCCAGCAGCTTTGCGGTGATGAACACTGAAGCTTTCTTT
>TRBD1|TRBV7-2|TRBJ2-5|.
CASSPRTGLVGETQYF
TGTGCCAGCAGCCCGAGGACAGGTTTGGTCGGGGAGACCCAGTACTTC
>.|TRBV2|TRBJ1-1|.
CASSSPGDRRMNTEAFF
TGTGCCAGCAGTTCCCCAGGGGATCGCCGTATGAACACTGAAGCTTTCTTT
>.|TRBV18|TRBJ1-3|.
CATQSSGNTIYF
TGTGCCACACAATCCTCTGGAAACACCATATATTTT
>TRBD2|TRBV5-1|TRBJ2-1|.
CASSPRASGRFDEQFF
TGCGCCAGCAGCCCTCGAGCTAGCGGGAGATTCGATGAGCAGTTCTTC
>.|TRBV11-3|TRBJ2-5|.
CASSLDGQGQETQYF
TGTGCCAGCAGCTTAGATGGGCAGGGCCAAGAGACCCAGTACTTC
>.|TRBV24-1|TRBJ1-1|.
CATRNVENTEAFF
TGTGCCACCAGAAACGTAGAGAACACTGAAGCTTTCTTT
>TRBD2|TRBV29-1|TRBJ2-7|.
CSVAEGTSGNHEQYF
TGCAGCGTTGCGGAGGGGACTAGCGGGAACCACGAGCAGTACTTC
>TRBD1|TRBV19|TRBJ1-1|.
CASSTGQGVVEAFF
TGTGCCAGTAGTACCGGACAGGGGGTGGTTGAAGCTTTCTTT
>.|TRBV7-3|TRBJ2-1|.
CASSLTAGTYNEQFF
TGTGCCAGCAGCTTAACAGCAGGCACCTACAATGAGCAGTTCTTC
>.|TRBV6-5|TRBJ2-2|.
CASTRGNTGELFF
TGTGCCAGCACTCGGGGGAACACCGGGGAGCTGTTTTTT
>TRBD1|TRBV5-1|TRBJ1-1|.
CASSFDIGQGARLSTEAFF
TGCGCCAGCAGCTTTGACATAGGACAGGGGGCGAGACTTAGCACTGAAGCTTTCTTT
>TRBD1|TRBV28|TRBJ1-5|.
CASSLRGTGGSNQPQHF
TGTGCCAGCAGCCTCCGGGGAACAGGGGGTAGCAATCAGCCCCAGCATTTT
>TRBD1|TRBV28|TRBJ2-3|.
CASSRTGVTDTQYF
TGTGCCAGCAGTCGGACAGGGGTGACAGATACGCAGTATTTT
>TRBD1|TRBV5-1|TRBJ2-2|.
CASSLQGAQGELFF
TGCGCCAGCAGCCTACAGGGGGCGCAAGGGGAGCTGTTTTTT
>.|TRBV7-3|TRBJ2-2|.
CASSLSLNTGELFF
TGTGCCAGCAGCTTAAGTCTTAACACCGGGGAGCTGTTTTTT
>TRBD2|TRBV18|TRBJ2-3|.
CASSPGGRSDTQYF
TGTGCCAGCTCACCAGGCGGGAGGTCTGATACGCAGTATTTT
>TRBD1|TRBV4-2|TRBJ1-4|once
CASSPSGGQFNEKLFF
TGTGCCAGCAGCCCCAGCGGGGGACAGTTTAATGAAAAACTGTTTTTT
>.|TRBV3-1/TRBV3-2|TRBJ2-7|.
CASSRDGTPIYEQYF
TGTGCCAGCAGCCGTGACGGGACACCGATCTACGAGCAGTACTTC
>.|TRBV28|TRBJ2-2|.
CASGPWTANTGELFF
TGTGCCAGCGGACCCTGGACAGCGAACACCGGGGAGCTGTTTTTT
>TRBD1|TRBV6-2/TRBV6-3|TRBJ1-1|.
CASSRDSRGNTEAFF
TGTGCCAGCAGCCGGGACAGCCGGGGAAACACTGAAGCTTTCTTT
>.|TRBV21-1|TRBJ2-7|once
CASFPLSSGRAYEQYF
TGTGCCAGCTTCCCCCTAAGTAGCGGGAGGGCCTACGAGCAGTACTTC
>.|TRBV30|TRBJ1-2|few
CAWSRGGGWDYGYTF
TGTGCCTGGAGCCGAGGGGGGGGCTGGGACTATGGCTACACCTTC
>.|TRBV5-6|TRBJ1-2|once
CASSSSRQATYGYTF
TGTGCCAGCAGCTCTTCCCGACAGGCTACCTATGGCTACACCTTC
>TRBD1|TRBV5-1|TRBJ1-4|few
CASRHTGGTNEKLFF
TGCGCCAGCAGGCATACAGGGGGGACTAATGAAAAACTGTTTTTT
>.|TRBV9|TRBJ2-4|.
CASSALSAGSKNIQYF
TGTGCCAGCAGCGCCTTATCCGCGGGGTCCAAAAACATTCAGTACTTC
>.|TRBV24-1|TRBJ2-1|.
CATSDFSGVGNEQFF
TGTGCCACCAGTGATTTCAGCGGAGTGGGGAATGAGCAGTTCTTC
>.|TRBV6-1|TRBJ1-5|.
CASSEAGGNQPQHF
TGTGCCAGCAGTGAAGCGGGAGGGAATCAGCCCCAGCATTTT
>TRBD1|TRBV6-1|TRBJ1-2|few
CASSEESGGYGYTF
TGTGCCAGCAGTGAAGAATCAGGGGGCTATGGCTACACCTTC
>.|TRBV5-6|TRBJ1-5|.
CASSLQGPSNQPQHF
TGTGCCAGCAGCTTGCAGGGGCCTAGCAATCAGCCCCAGCATTTT
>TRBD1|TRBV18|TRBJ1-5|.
CASSLGQGTNQPQHF
TGTGCCAGCTCATTGGGACAGGGGACCAATCAGCCCCAGCATTTT
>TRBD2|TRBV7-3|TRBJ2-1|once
CASSSQLAGGGNEQFF
TGTGCCAGCAGCTCACAACTAGCGGGGGGCGGTAATGAGCAGTTCTTC
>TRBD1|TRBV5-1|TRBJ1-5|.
CASSAGTGVGQPQHF
TGCGCCAGCAGCGCAGGGACAGGGGTAGGTCAGCCCCAGCATTTT
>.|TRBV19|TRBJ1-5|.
CASSTTGISNQPQHF
TGTGCCAGTAGTACTACAGGGATTAGCAATCAGCCCCAGCATTTT
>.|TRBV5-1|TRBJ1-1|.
CASSLNTDPVAFF
TGCGCCAGCAGCTTGAATACAGACCCGGTAGCTTTCTTT
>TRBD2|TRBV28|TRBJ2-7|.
CATLPGLAGGRAYEQYF
TGTGCCACTCTCCCAGGCCTAGCGGGAGGGCGGGCCTACGAGCAGTACTTC
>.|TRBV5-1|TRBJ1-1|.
CASSWPPGEAFF
TGCGCCAGCAGCTGGCCTCCAGGTGAAGCTTTCTTT
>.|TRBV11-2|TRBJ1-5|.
CASSPTGAKNSNQPQHF
TGTGCCAGCAGCCCGACTGGGGCCAAGAATAGCAATCAGCCCCAGCATTTT
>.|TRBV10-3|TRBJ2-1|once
CAIAGGGSYNEQFF
TGTGCCATAGCGGGTGGGGGCTCCTACAATGAGCAGTTCTTC
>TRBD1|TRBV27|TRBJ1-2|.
CASSTGQFNYGYTF
TGTGCCAGCAGTACGGGACAGTTTAACTATGGCTACACCTTC
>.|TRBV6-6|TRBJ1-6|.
CASTVGSGSPLHF
TGTGCCAGCACGGTTGGGAGTGGATCACCCCTCCACTTT
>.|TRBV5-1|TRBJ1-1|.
CASSWEVNPLSPHTEAFF
TGCGCCAGCAGCTGGGAGGTCAATCCCCTCAGTCCCCACACTGAAGCTTTCTTT
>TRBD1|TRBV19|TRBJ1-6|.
CASSLGQGNSPLHF
TGTGCCAGTAGTCTGGGACAGGGAAACTCACCCCTCCACTTT
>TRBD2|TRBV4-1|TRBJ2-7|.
CASSQGLAVSYEQYF
TGCGCCAGCAGCCAAGGACTAGCGGTCTCCTACGAGCAGTACTTC
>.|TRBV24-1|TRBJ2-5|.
CATSDPPGDRQETQYF
TGTGCCACCAGTGATCCCCCGGGGGACAGACAAGAGACCCAGTACTTC
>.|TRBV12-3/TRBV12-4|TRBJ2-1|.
CASRGREQAEQFF
TGTGCCAGCCGGGGAAGGGAGCAGGCTGAGCAGTTCTTC
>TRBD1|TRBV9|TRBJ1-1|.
CASSVGQGLIGTEAFF
TGTGCCAGCAGCGTCGGACAGGGGCTTATTGGCACTGAAGCTTTCTTT